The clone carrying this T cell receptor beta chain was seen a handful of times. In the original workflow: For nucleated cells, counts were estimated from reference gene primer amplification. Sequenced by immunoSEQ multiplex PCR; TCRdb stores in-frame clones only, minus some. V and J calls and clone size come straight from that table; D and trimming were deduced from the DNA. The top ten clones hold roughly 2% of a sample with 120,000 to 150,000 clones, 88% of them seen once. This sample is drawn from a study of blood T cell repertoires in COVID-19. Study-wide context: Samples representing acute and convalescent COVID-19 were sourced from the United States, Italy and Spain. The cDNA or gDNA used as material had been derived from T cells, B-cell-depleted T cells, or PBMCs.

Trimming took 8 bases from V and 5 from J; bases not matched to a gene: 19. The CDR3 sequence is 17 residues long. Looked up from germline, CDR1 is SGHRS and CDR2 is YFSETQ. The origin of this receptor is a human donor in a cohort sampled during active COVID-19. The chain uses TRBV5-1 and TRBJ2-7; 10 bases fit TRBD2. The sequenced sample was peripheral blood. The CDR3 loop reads CASNPELGSGRPHEQYF. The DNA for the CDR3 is TGCGCCAGTAACCCCGAATTAGGTAGCGGGAGGCCCCACGAGCAGTACTTC.